This T cell receptor (beta chain) originates from a study of T cells expressing NK-cell markers. Study-wide results and caveats: Dominant NKG2C+ clonotype frequencies of about 1.0-7.0% of CD8+ T cells were measured in five or six donors. Also leading the CD3+CD56-NKG2C+ fraction in a handful of donors were these clonotypes.

As the method of synthesis, 5'RACE template switching with UMIs yielded TCR beta cDNA. TCRdb reprocessed the 5' RACE reads and keeps a single row for each CDR3 protein, giving no DNA. This sample's table reports 500,000 or so distinct CDR3 sequences. A word on this clonotype: Its specificity is unknown.

The CDR3 contains 16 residues. CDR1 is DFQATT, CDR2 SNEGSKA, per germline (reference sequence). Sequenced input: blood T cells: a sorted CD56 or NKG2C T cell subset, CD4+ or CD8+ T cells, or bulk PBMC T cells (not recorded which). The sequence was collected from a man aged 18 to 29 in good health. The chain is built from TRBV20-1 and TRBJ2-5; TCRdb designates TRBD2, a call that cannot be tested without DNA. Here the CDR3 reads CSARDLFSGGRETQYF.